Listed below are T cell receptor beta chains from one sample, sequenced in a study of technical replicates of blood from several donors. The repertoire was sequenced with immunoSEQ multiplex PCR; TCRdb's copy has only in-frame clones and lacks some. Here the sample spans under 90,000 clones, just under 97% being singletons. Source material: T cells isolated from PBMCs. The receptors originated from a human donor in good health. Both conserved end residues are part of each CDR3. A D gene is named only where the DNA matches it firmly. Clone sizes are given selectively: once, few, many, or a class where the clone is expanded.

>TRBJ2-7|15|TRBD2|TRBV6-1|-
TGTGCCAGCAGAGACCTCTCTAGCGGTTCCTACGAGCAGTACTTC
CASRDLSSGSYEQYF
>TRBJ1-3|14|-|TRBV11-3|-
TGTGCCAGCAGCCGAGGACTTCTTTCAAACACCATATATTTT
CASSRGLLSNTIYF
>TRBJ2-5|15|TRBD2|TRBV28|-
TGTGCCAGCAGTTACAGAAGCGGGAGGGGTGAGACCCAGTACTTC
CASSYRSGRGETQYF
>TRBJ1-5|15|TRBD1|TRBV2|-
TGTGCCAGCAGCCTAACAGGACAGGCGCATCAGCCCCAGCATTTT
CASSLTGQAHQPQHF
>TRBJ2-7|13|TRBD1|TRBV19|-
TGTGCCAGTAGTACAAGGACAGGGAGCGAGCAGTACTTC
CASSTRTGSEQYF
>TRBJ2-5|15|-|TRBV5-1|once
TGCGCCAGCAGCCCATTTGGAGGCGGTGAAGAGACCCAGTACTTC
CASSPFGGGEETQYF
>TRBJ2-5|13|TRBD2|TRBV7-9|-
TGTGCCAGCAGCTTAGAGCGGGGGGAGACCCAGTACTTC
CASSLERGETQYF
>TRBJ1-1|15|-|TRBV28|-
TGTGCCAGCAGTTCCAACCGCAGGGGATTTACTGAAGCTTTCTTT
CASSSNRRGFTEAFF
>TRBJ2-7|15|TRBD2|TRBV2|once
TGTGCCAGCAAGGCCCCTAGCGGTACAAACTACGAGCAGTACTTC
CASKAPSGTNYEQYF
>TRBJ2-2|12|-|TRBV6-6|-
TGTGCCAGCATGGTCGCGGCCGGGGAGCTGTTTTTT
CASMVAAGELFF
>TRBJ2-7|14|TRBD2|TRBV5-1|-
TGCGCCAGCAGCACGACTAGCGGGAGCTACGAGCAGTACTTC
CASSTTSGSYEQYF
>TRBJ2-3|14|-|TRBV6-6|-
TGTGCCAGCAGTTACCTCGAATGGTCCGACAGGCAGTATTTT
CASSYLEWSDRQYF
>TRBJ2-2|15|-|TRBV21-1|-
TGTGCCAGCAGGGCGGGAATTGGAGGAGCCGGGGAGCTGTTTTTT
CASRAGIGGAGELFF
>TRBJ2-3|17|TRBD2|TRBV18|-
TGTGCCAGCTCACCACCTTTAGCGGGCCCGGCTACAGATACGCAGTATTTT
CASSPPLAGPATDTQYF
>TRBJ2-7|11|-|TRBV27|-
TGTGCCAGCAGTTTAGTCGACGAGCAGTACTTC
CASSLVDEQYF
>TRBJ2-2|16|TRBD1|TRBV4-2|-
TGTGCCAGCAGCCAAGATTCACAGGGGGCTGTCGGGGAGCTGTTTTTT
CASSQDSQGAVGELFF
>TRBJ2-7|13|TRBD1|TRBV6-5|-
TGTGCCAGCAGAAACAGGGGGATCTACGAGCAGTACTTC
CASRNRGIYEQYF
>TRBJ1-5|15|TRBD1|TRBV19|-
TGTGCCAGTAGTCTGACAGGGGATAGCAATCAGCCCCAGCATTTT
CASSLTGDSNQPQHF
>TRBJ1-1|14|-|TRBV27|-
TGTGCCAGCAAATCCCCTACTAGGAACACTGAAGCTTTCTTT
CASKSPTRNTEAFF
>TRBJ2-2|12|-|TRBV6-5|once
TGTTTTACTCTTGCGAACACCGGGGAGCTGTTTTTT
CFTLANTGELFF
>TRBJ1-2|17|-|TRBV27|once
TGTGCCAGCAGTTTAGTATTTCGGGGTAGGGAGGTCTATGGCTACACCTTC
CASSLVFRGREVYGYTF
>TRBJ1-4|14|TRBD1|TRBV6-1|-
TGTGCCAGCAGTGACGGACAGGAGGATGAAAAACTGTTTTTT
CASSDGQEDEKLFF
>TRBJ1-1|16|TRBD1|TRBV30|few
TGTGCCTGGACGACTCTTCCTCGGGACAGGGGAGTTGAAGCTTTCTTT
CAWTTLPRDRGVEAFF
>TRBJ1-1|11|-|TRBV29-1|-
TGCAGCGTTGAAGTAGACATCCAAGCTTTCTTT
CSVEVDIQAFF
>TRBJ2-5|18|TRBD2|TRBV14|-
TGTGCCAGCAGCCAAGTAATGATGACTAGCGGGACATTGGGGACCCAGTACTTC
CASSQVMMTSGTLGTQYF
>TRBJ1-3|14|TRBD1|TRBV7-2|-
TGTGCCAGCAGCTTATGGGGACAGGGAAACACCATATATTTT
CASSLWGQGNTIYF
>TRBJ1-1|12|-|TRBV7-2|-
TGTGCCAGCAGCTTATGGCTGGCTGAAGCTTTCTTT
CASSLWLAEAFF
>TRBJ2-2|16|TRBD2|TRBV7-9|once
TGTGCCAGCAGCCCCGCGGCGGGGGGGAACACCGGGGAGCTGTTTTTT
CASSPAAGGNTGELFF
>TRBJ2-1|16|TRBD2|TRBV28|-
TGTGCCAGCAGTCGTCCCGGGACTAGCGTTTACAATGAGCAGTTCTTC
CASSRPGTSVYNEQFF
>TRBJ2-1|14|TRBD2|TRBV6-4|once
TGTGCCTCCTCCTCTAGCGGGGACCACAATGAGCAGTTCTTC
CASSSSGDHNEQFF
>TRBJ1-2|13|-|TRBV28|once
TGTGCCAGCAGTTTTTTAGGGGGGGATGGCTACACCTTC
CASSFLGGDGYTF
>TRBJ2-3|14|-|TRBV5-1|-
TGCGCCAGCAGCTCTCTACCTGGGGGGGATACGCAGTATTTT
CASSSLPGGDTQYF
>TRBJ2-1|15|-|TRBV28|-
TGTGCCAGCAGTTTAGCGAGTACCCTAAACAATGAGCAGTTCTTC
CASSLASTLNNEQFF
>TRBJ2-3|13|-|TRBV19|once
TGTGCCAGTAGTACTCCACTCACAGATACGCAGTATTTT
CASSTPLTDTQYF
>TRBJ1-6|17|-|TRBV30|-
TGTGCCTGCACATCGGGACACCCGAGCTCCTATAATTCACCCCTCCACTTT
CACTSGHPSSYNSPLHF
>TRBJ2-1|13|-|TRBV7-7|-
TGTGCCAGCAGCGCGGACAGACACAATGAGCAGTTCTTC
CASSADRHNEQFF
>TRBJ2-5|14|TRBD1|TRBV5-1|-
TGCGCCAGCAGCTTGGCAACAGGGGAAGAGACCCAGTACTTC
CASSLATGEETQYF
>TRBJ2-7|15|TRBD1|TRBV14|-
TGTGCCAGCAGCCCCCTCGGGGACAGGGGCAACGAGCAGTACTTC
CASSPLGDRGNEQYF
>TRBJ1-1|15|TRBD1|TRBV30|-
TGTGCCTGGAGCCATGTCGACAGGGTAAACACTGAAGCTTTCTTT
CAWSHVDRVNTEAFF
>TRBJ2-7|15|TRBD2|TRBV5-4|-
TGTGCCAGCAGTCCGGAGGGCGGGGGGGACTACGAGCAGTACTTC
CASSPEGGGDYEQYF
>TRBJ1-6|16|TRBD1|TRBV5-1|-
TGCGCCAGCAGCCCCGGACAGGGGGCGCTTCCTTCACCCCTCCACTTT
CASSPGQGALPSPLHF